A selection of T cell receptor beta chains follows, all from one sample in a study of cytomegalovirus exposure and HLA in healthy donors. Data came from immunoSEQ multiplex PCR; TCRdb stores just in-frame clones and leaves some out. Among about 150,000 clones listed, 65% to 85% were seen once. The sequenced sample was PBMCs. These receptor sequences come from a woman aged 40 to 55 in good health and CMV-seropositive. Each CDR3 is given with its conserved first and last residue. The D gene is left open where the match is weak. Size tells how often a clone was seen (once, few, many) or the class of an expanded clone, and some rows leave it out.

size	D	V	J	DNA	CDR3
-	-	TRBV5-4	TRBJ1-1	TGTGCCAGCAGCTTGGGACAGGAGAACACTGAAGCTTTCTTT	CASSLGQENTEAFF
-	TRBD1	TRBV5-1	TRBJ1-3	TGCGCCAGCAGCTTGGAGACAGGGGTCGGAAACACCATATATTTT	CASSLETGVGNTIYF
-	TRBD1	TRBV4-1	TRBJ1-6	TGCGCCAGCAGCCAAGATCTTGGACAGGGAGTTAATTCACCCCTCCACTTT	CASSQDLGQGVNSPLHF
-	-	TRBV6-1	TRBJ2-1	TGTGCCAGCAGCAGGGAATTTCTTCTCAATGAGCAGTTCTTC	CASSREFLLNEQFF
few	TRBD2	TRBV2	TRBJ2-7	TGTGCCAGCACCAAAGGGACTAGAAATGGCGAGCAGTACTTC	CASTKGTRNGEQYF
-	-	TRBV30	TRBJ1-1	TGTGCCTGGAGGGCATCTGCCCACACTGAAGCTTTCTTT	CAWRASAHTEAFF
few	TRBD1	TRBV6-1	TRBJ1-6	TGTGCCAGCAGACAAGGGGGCTCACCCCTCCACTTT	CASRQGGSPLHF
-	-	TRBV7-9	TRBJ1-2	TGTGCCAGCAGCTTAGTGTCCGGGAACTCTGGCTACACCTTC	CASSLVSGNSGYTF
-	-	TRBV10-3	TRBJ2-7	TGTGCCATCAGTGAGTCACAGCCTTTAACCTACGAGCAGTACTTC	CAISESQPLTYEQYF
-	TRBD1	TRBV19	TRBJ1-2	TGTGCCAGTAGAACGGGACAGGCTACAAACTATGGCTACACCTTC	CASRTGQATNYGYTF
-	TRBD2	TRBV6-5	TRBJ2-1	TGTGCCAGCAAAGCGACTAGCGGGGGCTACAATGAGCAGTTCTTC	CASKATSGGYNEQFF
-	TRBD2	TRBV7-2	TRBJ2-7	TGTGCCAGCAGCTTAGCCCTTCTCAAGCGGGGGTCCCACGAGCAGTACTTC	CASSLALLKRGSHEQYF
-	-	TRBV28	TRBJ1-2	TGTGCCAGCAGTTTAGACAGGCCATATGGCTACACCTTC	CASSLDRPYGYTF